This T cell receptor beta chain was documented in a study of T cells in localized non-small cell lung cancer. Findings of the study overall: Higher adjacent-lung clonality was associated with shorter survival. Among the tissues sampled, uninvolved adjacent lung had the highest T cell clonality, above tumor. Among the top 100 tumor clones, a median 57 appeared in adjacent lung. Sequencing, confined to only one tumor region, leaves heterogeneity possible.

This table comes from immunoSEQ multiplex PCR, and its TCRdb copy is limited to in-frame clones, with some not included. The table shows approximately 43,000 clones, with about 86% occurring only once. The sample holds a few counts of this clone. Its cognate antigen is unknown. Trimming removed 3 bases from V and 16 bases from J, with 17 bases in between. Germline V gene data show CDR1 as SGDLS and CDR2 as YYNGEE. CDR3 length equals 12 residues. The material was peripheral blood, obtained before any cancer treatment. The chain uses TRBV9 and TRBJ2-1; D may match TRBD1 or TRBD2 (5 bases each). This clonotype was sampled from a woman between 18 and 55 years old with stage III lung adenocarcinoma. CDR3 in amino acids: CASSARDGTSFF. The CDR3 bases are TGTGCCAGCAGCGCCCGGGACGGAACTTCATTCTTC.